The clone carrying this T cell receptor (beta chain) was detected only a few times. Its target is not known. This entry is derived from a study of T cell repertoires in cytomegalovirus infection. Turning to the study itself: Both CMV infection and a matching HLA type were indicated by public TCR beta signatures.

Study-level points and caveats: The ex vivo response was dominated by HLA-C-restricted CMV-specific TCR beta clonotypes. Identification of carriers of CMV plus the relevant HLA was achieved through cumulative public TCR beta family frequency.

TCRdb reanalysed the reads using MiXCR and keeps one entry per CDR3 protein. The sample consists of 150,000 to 200,000 distinct CDR3 sequences, roughly 9% of them appearing once. This CDR3 comprises 13 residues. Trimming took 7 bases from V and 4 from J, leaving 13 bases between them. Germline V CDR1 and CDR2: MNHEY, SVGEGT. This clonotype was obtained from a human donor in good health (CMV status not recorded). Some clones in this sample may be carry-over from other donors' samples. Sequenced sample: PBMCs. The V call is TRBV6-2 or TRBV6-3, the J call TRBJ1-1; D gene uncertain. The CDR3 spells CASTSVRTTEAFF. The CDR3 DNA reads TGTGCCAGCACCTCGGTGAGGACCACTGAAGCTTTCTTT.